This T cell receptor (beta chain) was sequenced in a study of cytomegalovirus exposure and HLA in healthy donors (dated by TCRdb to the late 2010s). Looking at the study overall: An earlier analysis of some 600 of the donors reported under 300 Gb of sequence data and around 120 million unique TCR beta sequences obtained from about 179 million T cells. Of the roughly 400 genotyped donors, roughly 80% fell in the genetic ancestry cluster associated with self-reported Caucasian donors. About 300 gigabases of sequencing data and tens of millions of unique TCR sequences were included in an early release covering about 700 HLA-typed donors. The study was designed to test whether signatures of past pathogen exposure could be identified by cataloging public T cell receptors. A handful of DR-DQ haplotypes were handled as single units for association and clustering because linkage in the cohort was strong. All discovery cohort repertoires had been generated on a single sequencing platform. Along with the approximately 700-subject first cohort, a separate validation cohort of some 130 different subjects was used. To predict cytomegalovirus infection status, the study combined high-throughput TCR immunosequencing, statistical association of individual TCRs with disease status, and machine learning. The study profiled the T cell repertoires of 666 subjects by immunosequencing and related them to cytomegalovirus serostatus. The number of typed donors differed by locus: about 629-630 for A, B, C, DRB1 and DQB1; some 500 for DQA1; approximately 600 for DPA1; and some 470 for DPB1. In a later analysis, previously published TCR beta repertoires from more than 500 donors were re-analyzed and high-resolution HLA genotyping was added so that TCR occurrence patterns could be studied. In an earlier analysis of roughly 580 of the donors, high-throughput TCR beta sequencing was used to judge whether each TCR beta V gene segment behaved as functional or pseudogenic. Donor age, sex, ethnicity and CMV serostatus were compiled together with the repertoire data. Across approximately 420 genotyped donors of the cohort, an average of approximately 200,000 unique TCR beta nucleotide sequences per donor were sequenced, and roughly a sixth of those sequences were non-productive. Class I and class II HLA loci were covered by the typing at four-digit resolution. In the later analysis, no new phenotypic data were used to find candidate immune exposures; instead, reliance was placed on TCR beta sequences and their occurrence across donors. A later genetic analysis used genome-wide SNP genotypes for about 60% of the 666 donors, treating that subset as a discovery cohort. Study-wide findings and limitations: A later analysis found that TCR association rates varied across HLA loci, with DRB1 alleles showing the most associated TCRs and HLA-C alleles the fewest. The study listed 164 TCR beta chains as associated with cytomegalovirus. Compared with equally common non-associated chains, HLA-associated TCR beta chains in a later analysis were more clonally expanded and had lower generation probabilities. When HLA alleles, especially DR and DQ, strongly co-occurred, TCR associations were difficult to assign to individual alleles. Some IMGT-functional V segments, including TRBV6-2 and TRBV6-3, could not be distinguished by the 87-base-pair reads and were therefore excluded. A later analysis associated about 17,000 TCR beta sequences with specific HLA alleles at a false discovery rate of 0.05. CMV serostatus was the only immune exposure information available for the cohort. Because counts were too low, about 15 rarely observed V segments, including chromosome 9 orphons, were left out of the earlier analysis of 500 to 750 of the donors. Several of the top co-occurrence clusters appeared to be linked to parvovirus B19, influenza, CMV and Epstein-Barr virus, according to a later analysis. An association between a missense DCLRE1C variant and V-gene and J-gene trimming of TCR beta chains was found in a later genetic analysis and replicated in an independent cohort. A further reported finding was that TCR beta sequences accurately predicted the HLA-A and HLA-B alleles for most subjects in the first cohort. HLA typing was unavailable for some donors at each locus, so association tests used only the typed subset. Correlated functional status among segregating V segments might reflect linkage disequilibrium, but an unknown experimental factor could not be ruled out. In vitro tests confirmed that a few of the cytomegalovirus-associated TCR beta chains recognize cytomegalovirus antigens. A group of highly shared sequence variants was considered likely to be a technical artifact of the sequencing pipeline. The presence/absence analyses assumed that sequencing depth was roughly uniform across donors, and that assumption may not be true. The classifier was reported to diagnose cytomegalovirus status with high specificity and sensitivity in both the original and validation cohorts. The authors suggested that the approach could potentially be extended to other disease states and immunological phenotypes. Compared with the roughly 710-donor mean, donors in an Asian-associated ancestry cluster had fewer N-insertions in productive TCRs, according to a later genetic analysis. In a later analysis, most CMV-associated TCR beta chains were found to appear HLA-restricted, with HLA associations seemingly driven largely by CMV exposure. In an earlier analysis of 587 of the donors, most TCR beta V segments were observed in productive rearrangements about 90% or about 30% of the time, broadly matching IMGT annotations. This cohort had only TCR beta chains sequenced, and the lack of alpha or paired-chain data limited which features could be detected. Most TCR sequences were observed very rarely across donors, whereas some public TCRs were present in many individuals.

The library came from the immunoSEQ multiplex PCR assay. The multiplex PCR relied on a mix of 60 forward primers for TCR Vbeta segments and 13 reverse primers for TCR Jbeta segments. A multiplex PCR assay on genomic DNA amplified the CDR3 region of rearranged TCR beta genes. On the Illumina HiSeq System, the amplified TCR beta libraries were sequenced as 87-base-pair reads. In the paper's pipeline: A later analysis tallied around 82 million unique TCR beta chains across the 550 to 850 repertoires, and roughly 11 million of those chains were shared by two or more donors. To remove PCR and sequencing errors, raw reads were error-corrected and collapsed into unique sequences using a nearest-neighbor algorithm that merged closely related sequences. Alignment of CDR3 sequences to IMGT reference sequences was used to assign V, D and J gene segments. For a sequence to be retained, at least a six-nucleotide match to both a V gene segment and a J gene segment was required. A rearrangement was called productive if the CDR3 had no stop codons and remained in frame with V and J, and every other rearrangement was called non-productive. CDR3 was defined by IMGT convention, running from the second conserved V-encoded cysteine to the conserved J-encoded phenylalanine. Sequences without an unambiguous match to a single V gene segment were excluded from the earlier analysis of over 500 of the donors. In an earlier analysis of almost 600 of the donors, a V segment was called functional when productive rearrangements were above 56.7%, and segregating when the standard deviation between donors exceeded 5%. A statistical classification framework was built to diagnose cytomegalovirus status from the catalog of TCR beta chain sequences. A later analysis assigned V and J genes by comparing TCR nucleotide sequences with IMGT/GENE-DB human TR gene sequences. Using the TCRdist pipeline, a later analysis assigned CDR3 sequences along with most-parsimonious VDJ recombination scenarios. A later analysis defined each TCR beta chain by its CDR3 amino acid sequence plus V-gene family, and excluded reads lacking a unique V-gene family. To address suspected cross-contamination and a sequencing artifact, a later analysis removed under 600 highly shared, low-generation-probability nucleotide sequences. In a later analysis, a clonal expansion index was calculated for each public chain from normalized within-repertoire ranks of inferred template counts. In a later analysis, generation probabilities were computed using a VDJ recombination model fitted to out-of-frame rearrangements, and the results were checked against IGoR. A later analysis scored TCR-TCR, TCR-HLA and TCR-CMV co-occurrence with hypergeometric tests, applying a repertoire-size bias correction to TCR pairs. A later analysis estimated false discovery rates by permuting HLA or CMV assignments 20 times. In a later analysis, co-occurring TCRs were grouped with DBSCAN, and TCRdist sequence similarity was added when clustering was performed within HLA-allele-positive subsets. Co-occurrence clustering excluded repertoires with fewer than 30,000 or more than 120,000 public chains, plus five with anomalous nucleotide sharing. This immuneACCESS table, as held by TCRdb, lists in-frame sequences with V and J called but not all clones. Of the missing ones, under half trace to an unresolved V gene in checked studies; the others have no known cause. Clone size and V and J calls were adopted from that table, with D and trimming inferred from the DNA. The sample yields 100,000 to 150,000 clones; more than 65% were counted once. The biggest ten clones account for 13% of the sample.

For this clone: The specificity of this receptor is unknown. The germline gene is not matched at one end of the junction; a read error may be the cause.

The germline V gene yields SGHRS for CDR1 and YFSETQ for CDR2. Taken from cysteine to phenylalanine, the CDR3 has 14 residues. The CDR3 DNA has 42 bases and is translated from base 1. The cohort comprised 666 healthy bone marrow donors. All cohort members were sampled while nominally healthy, although unrecorded immune exposures were likely present. The donor was CMV seropositive and belonged to the group of 250 to 300 seropositive cohort members. A peripheral blood sample was provided by each donor, and peripheral blood mononuclear cells were used for TCR beta sequencing. The Qiagen DNeasy Blood Extraction Kit was used to extract genomic DNA from the blood cell samples.

This chain is built from TRBV5-1 and TRBJ1-4, with a weak D call of TRBD1 (5 bases match). The clonotype comes from a woman in her fifties or sixties in good health and CMV-seropositive. Sequencing used PBMCs. The DNA sequence is as follows: TGCGCCAGCAGCCCGGGACTCCCTAATGAAGAACTGTTTTTT. It codes for CASSPGLPNEELFF. The entire variable domain, with the stretches around the CDR3 drawn from the reference TRBV5-1 and TRBJ1-4 proteins, is KAGVTQTPRYLIKTRGQQVTLSCSPISGHRSVSWYQQTPGQGLQFLFEYFSETQRNKGNFPGRFSGRQFSNSRSEMNVSTLELGDSALYLCASSPGLPNEELFFGSGTQLSVL.